Below are 23 T cell receptor beta chains sequenced from a single sample in a study of neurological immune-mediated disorders. TCRdb analysed the 5' RACE reads with MiXCR anew, one entry per CDR3 protein. The sample lists tens of thousands of distinct CDR3 sequences; roughly 12% were seen once. The sample comprised PBMCs. These receptors originate from a man in his 60s in good health.

This clonotype is labeled medium-sized. The chain links TRBV29-1 to TRBJ2-3; 16 bases map to TRBD2. This CDR3 spans 18 amino acids. J gave up 5 bases and V 1 base, and 9 bases lay outside the gene matches. The germline CDR1 and CDR2 sequences are SQVTM and ANQGSEA. This CDR3 reads CSVEGGTSGRAVLDTQYF. The CDR3 nucleotides are TGCAGCGTTGAAGGAGGGACTAGCGGGAGGGCCGTTTTAGATACGCAGTATTTT.

This clonotype came up many times. The rearrangement uses TRBV7-3 and TRBJ1-2, with 8 bases lining up with TRBD1. Germline-derived CDR1 and CDR2 are SGHTA and FQGTGA. V lost 4 bases, J lost 6 bases, and 4 bases stayed unmatched. This CDR3 is 13 amino acids long. The CDR3 DNA reads as TGTGCCAGCAGCTATCAGGGGGCGGATGGCTACACCTTC. Its protein is CASSYQGADGYTF.

The chain carries TRBV14 and TRBJ1-2; possible D gene TRBD1, 6 bases. Trimming left V 0 bases short and J 4 bases short, with 12 bases between. The CDR3 is 15 residues long. CDR1 and CDR2 (germline): SGHDN, FVKESK. The CDR3 DNA reads as TGTGCCAGCAGCCAAGAATCCAGGGGCTCCTATGGCTACACCTTC. It translates to CASSQESRGSYGYTF.

This clonotype was found many times. The chain links TRBV27 to TRBJ2-1; tentative D call: TRBD1 (7 bases). Germline lookup yields CDR1 MNHEY and CDR2 SMNVEV (reference sequence). Trimming stripped 5 bases from V and 7 bases from J, with 18 bases between. The CDR3 has 15 residues. Here the CDR3 reads CASSPQGGRWNEQFF. CDR3 nucleotide sequence: TGTGCCAGCAGTCCCCAGGGGGGTCGGTGGAATGAGCAGTTCTTC.

CDR3 protein: CASSLGTLEGSGELFF. The CDR3 DNA sequence: TGTGCCAGCAGCTTAGGGACCCTAGAGGGATCCGGGGAGCTGTTTTTT. The rearrangement joins TRBV7-8 to TRBJ2-2; TRBD2 might be the D (5 bases). V lost 1 base, J lost 6 bases, and 15 bases lay in between. The CDR3 covers 16 residues. Germline V gene lookup returns CDR1 SGHVS and CDR2 FQNEAQ.

This clonotype is a singleton in its sample. V gene TRBV6-5 combines with J gene TRBJ2-2; either TRBD1 or TRBD2 may fit D (5 bases each). Germline V gene lookup returns CDR1 MNHEY and CDR2 SVGAGI. The V gene lost 10 bases and the J gene lost 2 bases, with 20 bases spanning the gap. The CDR3 consists of 16 residues. The CDR3 coding sequence is TGTGCCATCGGTGGAGTATCGGGACGTAACACCGGGGAGCTGTTTTTT. This encodes CAIGGVSGRNTGELFF.

This clonotype was recorded at least ten times. The chain combines TRBV10-3 with TRBJ2-7; 7 bases are shared with TRBD1. V shed 9 bases, J shed 4 bases, and the junction held 9 bases outside the gene matches. The CDR3 covers 13 residues. Germline CDR1 reads ENHRY; CDR2 reads SYGVKD. This CDR3 is CAILQGVEYEQYF. The CDR3, as DNA: TGTGCCATACTCCAGGGGGTTGAGTACGAGCAGTACTTC.

This clonotype was counted many times. This chain joins TRBV7-3 and TRBJ2-3; D might be TRBD1 or TRBD2, each matching 6 bases. The V end lost 5 bases, the J end lost 3 bases, and 18 bases lay between the germline ends. The CDR3 is 16 amino acids. CDR1 is SGHTA and CDR2 is FQGTGA in the germline V gene. The CDR3 nucleotides are TGTGCCAGCAGCCTCCAGTCCGGGGGCGGGACAGATACGCAGTATTTT. Amino acids: CASSLQSGGGTDTQYF. Drawing the rest from reference TRBV7-3 and TRBJ2-3, the complete variable domain is GAGVSQTPSNKVTEKGKYVELRCDPISGHTALYWYRQSLGQGPEFLIYFQGTGAADDSGLPNDRFFAVRPEGSVSTLKIQRTERGDSAVYLCASSLQSGGGTDTQYFGPGTRLTVL.

This clonotype is judged medium-sized (0.01 to 0.1%). The V call is TRBV20-1, the J call TRBJ2-4; 7 bases fit TRBD2. This CDR3 contains 12 residues. Per germline, CDR1 DFQATT and CDR2 SNEGSKA (reference sequence). Germline trimming cut 6 bases from V and 8 bases from J; bases unmatched to any gene: 7. CDR3 in amino acids: CSAGDRGDIQYF. Written as DNA, the CDR3 is TGCAGTGCGGGGGACCGGGGGGACATTCAGTACTTC.

The chain couples TRBV2 to TRBJ2-1, with 15 bases aligning to TRBD2. The CDR3 is 21 residues long. CDR1 and CDR2 (germline): SNHLY, FYNNEI. The trim removed 7 bases at V and 7 bases at J, leaving 23 bases unmatched. CDR3 coding DNA: TGTGCCAGCACCAGGCCCTCGAGTGGGGGACTAGCGGGAGGCCGAGAGAATGAGCAGTTCTTC. This codes for CASTRPSSGGLAGGRENEQFF.

The sample holds many counts of this clonotype. The chain has TRBV27 and TRBJ1-5; D is perhaps TRBD1 (5 bases). This CDR3 is built from 16 residues. CDR1 is MNHEY and CDR2 is SMNVEV in the germline V gene (reference sequence). The germline V and J ends were trimmed by 5 bases and 0 bases, with 14 bases remaining between them. The CDR3: CASSPNKQVSNQPQHF. DNA of the CDR3: TGTGCCAGCAGTCCGAACAAACAGGTTAGCAATCAGCCCCAGCATTTT.

This clonotype was detected only a few times. The chain uses TRBV20-1 and TRBJ2-1, with TRBD2 identical over 15 bases. V shed 1 base, J shed 8 bases, and the junction held 15 bases outside the gene matches. The germline V gene has CDR1 DFQATT and CDR2 SNEGSKA (reference sequence). The CDR3 totals 19 residues. The CDR3 nucleotides read TGCAGTGCTAGAGCTAGGACTAGCGGGAGGGCCGTTGTGTTCGATGAGCAGTTCTTC. Its protein product is CSARARTSGRAVVFDEQFF.

This clonotype was recorded at least ten times. This chain joins TRBV20-1 and TRBJ2-1; 8 nucleotides match TRBD2. The length of the CDR3 is 16 residues. Unmatched junction bases numbered 6, after V lost 2 bases and J lost 0 bases. Germline CDR1 reads DFQATT; CDR2 reads SNEGSKA (reference sequence). The CDR3 DNA reads TGCAGTGCTAGATTCGTAGCGGGGAGCTCCTACAATGAGCAGTTCTTC. It encodes CSARFVAGSSYNEQFF.

This clonotype counts as medium-sized. This sequence joins TRBV27 and TRBJ1-2; TRBD1 matches 12 bases. Trimming at V came to 6 bases and at J to 4 bases, leaving 6 bases not matched to a gene. Germline V gene lookup returns CDR1 MNHEY and CDR2 SMNVEV (reference sequence). The CDR3 sequence is 15 residues long. The DNA of the CDR3 is TGTGCCAGCAGCCGGGGGACAGGGGGCGGCTATGGCTACACCTTC. Translated, it gives CASSRGTGGGYGYTF.

There are many counts of this clonotype. The chain combines TRBV7-2 with TRBJ2-1; 10 nucleotides align to TRBD1. The CDR3 is 15 residues long. Trimming cost V 3 bases and J 4 bases; bases outside gene matches: 3. CDR1 is SGHTA and CDR2 is FQGNSA in the germline V gene. CDR3 bases: TGTGCCAGCAGCTTGACAGGGGGCCGTTACAATGAGCAGTTCTTC. This codes for CASSLTGGRYNEQFF.

This clonotype was recorded many times. The chain employs TRBV7-9 and TRBJ2-1; D may be TRBD2 (7 bases). V was trimmed by 8 bases and J by 6 bases, leaving 11 bases between them. In germline, CDR1 is SEHNR, CDR2 FQNEAQ (reference sequence). The CDR3 extends over 12 amino acids. DNA for the CDR3: TGTGCCAGCCTGGGAGGGGGCAATGAGCAGTTCTTC. Translating it yields CASLGGGNEQFF. The whole variable domain, filled in from reference TRBV7-9 and TRBJ2-1, reads DTGVSQNPRHKITKRGQNVTFRCDPISEHNRLYWYRQTLGQGPEFLTYFQNEAQLEKSRLLSDRFSAERPKGSFSTLEIQRTEQGDSAMYLCASLGGGNEQFFGPGTRLTVL.

This clonotype was observed at least ten times. The chain joins TRBV3-1 to TRBJ2-7; a weak D match, TRBD2 (5 bases). The CDR3 totals 11 residues. Trimming took 2 bases from V and 7 from J, leaving 6 bases between them. Germline CDR1 and CDR2: LGHDT and YNNKEL (reference sequence). DNA of the CDR3: TGTGCCAGCAGCCAAACTAGTGAGCAGTACTTC. It yields the protein CASSQTSEQYF.

The V gene is TRBV7-6, the J gene TRBJ2-3, with 8 bases matching TRBD1. CDR3 size: 15 residues. The trim removed 4 bases at V and 3 bases at J, leaving 6 bases unmatched. Germline lookup yields CDR1 SGHVS and CDR2 FNYEAQ. The CDR3 coding sequence is TGTGCCAGCAGCTCGCAGGGGGCAAGTACAGATACGCAGTATTTT. As protein: CASSSQGASTDTQYF.

Within the sample, this clonotype is medium-sized (0.01 to 0.1%). J is TRBJ2-3 and V is TRBV10-3; the match to TRBD2 covers 11 bases. The V gene end was trimmed by 6 bases and the J gene end by 5 bases; junction bases not matched to a gene: 1. The CDR3 is 13 amino acids. Germline CDR1 is ENHRY and CDR2 is SYGVKD. CDR3 nucleotides: TGTGCCATCAGGGGGACTAGCGGAGATACGCAGTATTTT. Amino acid sequence: CAIRGTSGDTQYF.

This clonotype was picked up many times. The rearrangement joins TRBV11-2 to TRBJ1-1; the D gene is possibly TRBD1 (6 bases). Looked up from germline, CDR1 is SGHAT and CDR2 is FQNNGV. V shed 5 bases and J shed 3 bases, with 16 bases lying between them. The CDR3 loop spans 15 amino acids. CDR3 nucleotides: TGTGCCAGCAGCGAAACCCCCTCAGGGGACACTGAAGCTTTCTTT. This translates into CASSETPSGDTEAFF.

This clonotype was observed many times. This chain uses TRBV29-1 with TRBJ1-2; D not resolved. This CDR3 is built from 14 residues. The germline V gene has CDR1 SQVTM and CDR2 ANQGSEA. V lost 6 bases, J lost 4 bases, and 18 bases lay in between. CDR3 sequence (DNA): TGCAGCGTCCGTGAAGGCGACGGACCCTATGGCTACACCTTC. It yields the protein CSVREGDGPYGYTF.

There are many counts of this clonotype. J is TRBJ2-5 and V is TRBV7-2, with 8 bases that match TRBD2. The CDR3 is made up of 12 amino acids. V lost 5 bases to trimming and J lost 13 bases; unmatched junction nucleotides: 9. Germline lookup yields CDR1 SGHTA and CDR2 FQGNSA. The CDR3 region is CASSPYQRGLYF. CDR3 DNA sequence: TGTGCCAGCAGCCCCTATCAGCGGGGGTTGTACTTC.

V and J are TRBV28 and TRBJ2-2, with D tentatively TRBD1 or TRBD2 (5 bases each). This CDR3 has 15 residues. Germline V CDR1 and CDR2: MDHEN, SYDVKM. The ends were cut back, 5 bases at V and 9 bases at J, with 19 bases in the middle. CDR3 sequence (DNA): TGTGCCAGCAGTAGTTTGGGGGATAACACAAGGGAGCTGTTTTTT. This gives the protein CASSSLGDNTRELFF.